The 30 T cell receptor beta chains given below trace back to one sample, sequenced in a study of molecular identifiers for immune sequencing clone quantification. TCRdb re-called the PCR reads with MiXCR, one entry per CDR3 protein. The data show about 640,000 distinct CDR3 sequences, with nearly 20% seen just once and around 0.86% held by the top ten. The sequencing input was naive CD8+ T cells from blood, with Jurkat cell RNA spiked in. Documented subset: FACS-sorted CD8+CD4-CCR7+CD45RA+ naive T cells. The receptors originated from a human donor in good health. Some libraries in this study had Jurkat cell RNA spiked in.

The genes are TRBV19 and TRBJ2-7; D is undetermined. The ends were cut back, 4 bases at V and 2 bases at J, with 12 bases in the middle. CDR3 length equals 14 residues. Germline values: CDR1 LNHDA, CDR2 SQIVND (reference sequence). The CDR3 DNA sequence: TGTGCCAGTAGTAAACTGACAATCCCCTACGAGCAGTACTTC. Residues: CASSKLTIPYEQYF.

The chain uses TRBV5-8 and TRBJ1-3; the D gene is possibly TRBD1 (5 bases). This CDR3 has 17 residues. Germline V gene data show CDR1 as SGHTS and CDR2 as YDEGEE. The V and J ends lost 0 bases and 0 bases respectively, with 13 bases between them. CDR3 in amino acids: CASSLAPQGVSGNTIYF. Here the CDR3 DNA reads TGTGCCAGCAGCTTGGCCCCCCAGGGAGTCTCTGGAAACACCATATATTTT.

This clonotype has only a few counts. V gene TRBV30 combines with J gene TRBJ2-2; the D call may be TRBD1 or TRBD2 (5 bases each). The germline CDR1 and CDR2 sequences are GTSNPN and SVGIG (reference sequence). V lost 3 bases and J 6 bases, leaving 11 bases between the germline ends. The CDR3 contains 13 residues. CDR3 nucleotides: TGTGCCTGGAGCCTCACGGGGCCCGGGGAGCTGTTTTTT. Its translation is CAWSLTGPGELFF.

This clonotype was detected only a few times. The genes are TRBV27 and TRBJ2-7, with TRBD1 identical over 8 bases. Per the germline V gene, CDR1 is MNHEY and CDR2 is SMNVEV (reference sequence). The CDR3 loop spans 12 amino acids. V lost 3 bases to trimming and J lost 9 bases; unmatched junction nucleotides: 4. The DNA for the CDR3 is TGTGCCAGCAGTTTCCCCGGGACAGGGCAGTACTTC. Its protein is CASSFPGTGQYF.

This clonotype came up many times. The chain uses TRBV5-6 and TRBJ2-7; possible D gene TRBD2, 6 bases. CDR3 length: 14 residues. CDR1 and CDR2 (germline): SGHDT, YYEEEE. With 0 bases removed from V and 0 bases from J, the gap between germline ends came to 7 bases. This CDR3 is CASSLGTTSYEQYF. CDR3 nucleotides: TGTGCCAGCAGCTTGGGGACTACCTCCTACGAGCAGTACTTC. Filled out from reference TRBV5-6 and TRBJ2-7, the complete variable domain reads DAGVTQSPTHLIKTRGQQVTLRCSPKSGHDTVSWYQQALGQGPQFIFQYYEEEERQRGNFPDRFSGHQFPNYSSELNVNALLLGDSALYLCASSLGTTSYEQYFGPGTRLTVT.

There are many counts of this clonotype. V usage is TRBV5-1 and J usage is TRBJ2-7; 7 nucleotides agree with TRBD1. The trim removed 1 base at V and 6 bases at J, leaving 4 bases unmatched. The CDR3 totals 13 residues. Per the germline V gene, CDR1 is SGHRS and CDR2 is YFSETQ. CDR3 in DNA: TGCGCCAGCAGCTTGACAGGGGCTTTCGAGCAGTACTTC. Translating gives CASSLTGAFEQYF.

The chain couples TRBV27 to TRBJ2-7, with D possibly being TRBD2 (5 bases). This CDR3 has 13 amino acids. Germline values: CDR1 MNHEY, CDR2 SMNVEV (reference sequence). The ends were cut back, 8 bases at V and 3 bases at J, with 14 bases in the middle. In DNA, the CDR3 is TGTGCCAGCGGGTTCGGGGTTTTCTACGAGCAGTACTTC. Translation gives CASGFGVFYEQYF.

Of note for this clonotype: A single base separates this from a much larger clone, so it may be a read error. V is TRBV27 and J is TRBJ2-3, with D perhaps matching TRBD1 or TRBD2 (6 bases each). Germline V lookup: CDR1 MNHEY, CDR2 SMNVEV (reference sequence). The length of the CDR3 is 18 residues. The CDR3 is CASSPLRVEGVFWDTRYF. As DNA, the CDR3 is TGTGCCAGCAGTCCTCTCCGCGTGGAGGGGGTATTTTGGGATACGCGGTATTTT.

In this sample, this clonotype turned up a few times. The CDR3 loop is CATSDKAAGEFEQYF. CDR3 DNA sequence: TGTGCCACCAGTGATAAGGCGGCGGGAGAATTCGAGCAGTACTTC. This rearrangement joins TRBV24-1 to TRBJ2-7; TRBD2 aligns across 7 bases. The CDR3 contains 15 residues. Germline V gene data show CDR1 as KGHDR and CDR2 as SFDVKD. V was clipped by 3 bases and J by 6 bases; unmatched bases: 10.

For this clonotype: A much bigger clone sits one base away, suggesting this may be a read error. This chain joins TRBV9 and TRBJ2-2, with 11 bases fitting TRBD1. Trimming cost V 0 bases and J 9 bases; bases outside gene matches: 13. The germline gives CDR1 SGDLS, CDR2 YYNGEE. This CDR3 region has 18 residues. The CDR3 here is CASSVGTGQGARTRELFF. CDR3 DNA: TGTGCCAGCAGCGTAGGCACAGGACAGGGGGCGAGGACCAGGGAGCTGTTTTTT.

This clonotype was seen ten or more times. This sequence joins TRBV7-9 and TRBJ1-1, with 8 bases matching TRBD1. The CDR3 covers 13 residues. CDR1 is SEHNR and CDR2 is FQNEAQ in the germline V gene (reference sequence). J gave up 7 bases and V 5 bases, and 6 bases lay outside the gene matches. The chain's CDR3 is CASSDGTGIEAFF. Here the CDR3 DNA reads TGTGCCAGCAGCGATGGGACAGGCATTGAAGCTTTCTTT. The full variable domain, its missing parts supplied by reference TRBV7-9 and TRBJ1-1, is DTGVSQNPRHKITKRGQNVTFRCDPISEHNRLYWYRQTLGQGPEFLTYFQNEAQLEKSRLLSDRFSAERPKGSFSTLEIQRTEQGDSAMYLCASSDGTGIEAFFGQGTRLTVV.

This clonotype came up a few times. The chain uses TRBV28 and TRBJ2-7, with 7 bases matching TRBD1. Per germline, CDR1 MDHEN and CDR2 SYDVKM. V trimming: 6 bases; J trimming: 3 bases; junction bases outside the gene matches: 8. The length of the CDR3 is 14 residues. The CDR3 reads CASSYNRGDYEQYF. The CDR3 coding sequence is TGTGCCAGCAGCTACAACAGGGGCGACTACGAGCAGTACTTC.

The rearrangement links TRBV2 to TRBJ2-2, with D perhaps matching TRBD2 (5 bases). The CDR3 spans 15 residues. Deletions cut 4 bases from V and 7 bases from J, with 16 bases between. CDR1 is SNHLY and CDR2 is FYNNEI in the germline V gene. The CDR3 coding sequence is TGTGCCAGCAGTGGGACTTGGAGCTTTCACGGGGAGCTGTTTTTT. Protein product: CASSGTWSFHGELFF. The whole variable domain, remainder taken from reference TRBV2 and TRBJ2-2, is EPEVTQTPSHQVTQMGQEVILRCVPISNHLYFYWYRQILGQKVEFLVSFYNNEISEKSEIFDDQFSVERPDGSNFTLKIRSTKLEDSAMYFCASSGTWSFHGELFFGEGSRLTVL.

For this clonotype: A much larger clone is a single base away; this may be a read error. The chain recombines TRBV19 with TRBJ2-4; no clear D gene. From germline, CDR1 is LNHDA and CDR2 SQIVND (reference sequence). Trimming removed 3 bases from V and 2 bases from J, with 11 bases in between. This CDR3 is 15 amino acids long. As DNA, the CDR3 is TGTGCCAGTAGTATCGGGTCCGGAACCAAAAACATTCAGTACTTC. Translated, it gives CASSIGSGTKNIQYF. Filled out from reference TRBV19 and TRBJ2-4, the complete variable domain reads DGGITQSPKYLFRKEGQNVTLSCEQNLNHDAMYWYRQDPGQGLRLIYYSQIVNDFQKGDIAEGYSVSREKKESFPLTVTSAQKNPTAFYLCASSIGSGTKNIQYFGAGTRLSVL.

This clonotype occurred many times. The chain uses TRBV12-3 or TRBV12-4 and TRBJ2-2; TRBD1 agrees at 7 bases. Trimming took 5 bases from V and 0 from J; bases not matched to a gene: 12. The CDR3 sequence is 18 residues long. In DNA, the CDR3 is TGTGCCAGCAGTACCGGGACAGCATCTTACGCGAACACCGGGGAGCTGTTTTTT. It specifies CASSTGTASYANTGELFF.

As concerns this clonotype: A much larger clone sits a single nucleotide away, making a read error possible. The rearrangement joins TRBV11-3 to TRBJ2-1; 8 nucleotides line up with TRBD2. CDR1 is SGHNT and CDR2 is YENEEA in the germline V gene. The length of the CDR3 is 16 residues. CDR3 DNA: TGTGCCAGCAGCTTAGATGGACTAGCAGATTACAATGCGCAGTTCTTC. Protein sequence: CASSLDGLADYNAQFF. The variable domain in full, completed from reference TRBV11-3 and TRBJ2-1, reads EAGVVQSPRYKIIEKKQPVAFWCNPISGHNTLYWYLQNLGQGPELLIRYENEEAVDDSQLPKDRFSAERLKGVDSTLKIQPAELGDSAVYLCASSLDGLADYNAQFFGPGTRLTVL.

This sequence joins TRBV27 and TRBJ2-7; 10 nucleotides match TRBD2. J lost 4 bases, V lost 3 bases, and 3 bases had no gene match. Germline V gene lookup returns CDR1 MNHEY and CDR2 SMNVEV (reference sequence). CDR3 length: 14 residues. The chain's CDR3 is CASSFSGLAYEQYF. For the CDR3, the DNA is TGTGCCAGCAGTTTTTCGGGACTAGCGTACGAGCAGTACTTC.

This clonotype was found many times. J is TRBJ2-7 and V is TRBV4-2, with 7 bases aligning to TRBD2. The CDR3 is 14 residues long. CDR1 and CDR2 (germline): LGHNA, YNFKEQ. V shed 1 base, J shed 3 bases, and the junction held 3 bases outside the gene matches. The CDR3 DNA is TGTGCCAGCAGCCAAGTTAAGCGGGACTACGAGCAGTACTTC. Amino acid sequence: CASSQVKRDYEQYF.

This clonotype was seen ten or more times. The CDR3 loop is CASSSYRSAYNEQFF. The CDR3 DNA sequence: TGCGCCAGCAGCTCCTACCGTAGCGCCTACAATGAGCAGTTCTTC. V is TRBV4-3 and J is TRBJ2-1; maybe TRBD2 (5 bases). CDR3 length equals 15 residues. V dropped 5 bases and J dropped 2 bases, with 13 bases sitting between them. The germline gives CDR1 LGHNA, CDR2 YSLEER.

Note on this clonotype: Given a much more abundant clone one base away, this may be a read error. V usage is TRBV24-1 and J usage is TRBJ2-5; D gene unclear. Trimming removed 0 bases from V and 4 bases from J, with 8 bases in between. The germline CDR1 and CDR2 sequences are KGHDR and SFDVKD. The CDR3 is made up of 14 amino acids. As DNA, the CDR3 is TGTGCCACCAGTGATTTGACAGACCCAGAGACCCAGTACTTC. It specifies CATSDLTDPETQYF.

This clonotype turned up a few times. This chain connects TRBV19 to TRBJ1-6; D gene ambiguous. CDR1 and CDR2 (germline): LNHDA, SQIVND (reference sequence). CDR3 length: 14 residues. Trimming cost V 3 bases and J 6 bases, with 9 bases left between them. CDR3 sequence reads: CASSITGFNSPLHF. CDR3 nucleotide sequence: TGTGCCAGTAGTATCACGGGGTTTAATTCACCCCTCCACTTT.

This clonotype was seen many times. V and J are TRBV7-9 and TRBJ1-4; 7 bases line up with TRBD1. The CDR3 extends over 14 amino acids. J gave up 4 bases and V 4 bases, and 3 bases lay outside the gene matches. From germline, CDR1 is SEHNR and CDR2 FQNEAQ (reference sequence). CDR3 nucleotide sequence: TGTGCCAGCAGCTACGGGACAGATAATGAAAAACTGTTTTTT. It is translated as CASSYGTDNEKLFF.

This clonotype showed up many times. The chain joins TRBV7-6 to TRBJ2-6, with D possibly TRBD2 on 5 matching bases. CDR1 and CDR2 (germline): SGHVS, FNYEAQ. Trimming removed 2 bases from V and 2 bases from J, with 25 bases in between. This CDR3 spans 21 amino acids. This CDR3 reads CASSLSLSGNPDHPGANVLTF. DNA for the CDR3: TGTGCCAGCAGCTTATCATTATCCGGGAACCCGGACCACCCTGGGGCCAACGTCCTGACTTTC.

The V and J genes are TRBV13 and TRBJ2-3; D possibly matches TRBD1 or TRBD2 (5 bases each). Germline CDR1 reads PRHDT; CDR2 reads FYEKMQ (reference sequence). V was shortened by 5 bases and J by 6 bases, with 15 bases between the two germline ends. The CDR3 covers 14 residues. CDR3 sequence (DNA): TGTGCCAGCAGCCCCCAACAGGACTTTGATACGCAGTATTTT. Its translation: CASSPQQDFDTQYF.

Ten or more counts support this clonotype. The CDR3 is CASSPRAGAVFQYF. The DNA of the CDR3 is TGTGCCAGCAGCCCCCGAGCCGGGGCAGTTTTCCAGTATTTT. The chain combines TRBV3-1 with TRBJ2-3, with D possibly being TRBD1 or TRBD2 (5 bases each). The V and J ends lost 4 bases and 12 bases respectively, with 20 bases between them. Per germline, CDR1 LGHDT and CDR2 YNNKEL (reference sequence). The CDR3 covers 14 residues.

In its sample, this clonotype was seen a few times. The V gene is TRBV6-1, the J gene TRBJ2-5; D not certain. Between the trimmed V and J ends, which lost 6 bases and 1 base, there was a span of 12 bases. This CDR3 contains 14 residues. Germline CDR1 reads MNHNS; CDR2 reads SASEGT. CDR3 in amino acids: CASRGIGSQETQYF. Written as DNA, the CDR3 is TGTGCCAGCAGAGGGATCGGATCCCAAGAGACCCAGTACTTC.

In its sample, this clonotype was seen many times. The CDR3 is CSAIAGLRTYEQYF. Written as DNA, the CDR3 is TGCAGTGCTATTGCGGGACTGCGAACCTACGAGCAGTACTTC. The chain recombines TRBV20-1 with TRBJ2-7; weak D call: TRBD2 (6 bases). The CDR3 runs 14 residues. Trimming cost V 4 bases and J 2 bases, with 15 bases left between them. CDR1 and CDR2 (germline): DFQATT, SNEGSKA (reference sequence).

This clonotype was detected a few times. V usage is TRBV11-2 and J usage is TRBJ2-3, with a weak D call TRBD1 (6 bases). This CDR3 is 16 amino acids long. The germline V gene encodes CDR1 SGHAT and CDR2 FQNNGV. Trimming removed 1 base from V and 5 bases from J, with 16 bases in between. In nucleotides, the CDR3 is TGTGCCAGCAGCTTAGTATACAGGGCAGAGTTAGATACGCAGTATTTT. Encoded protein: CASSLVYRAELDTQYF.

This clonotype was seen more than once but under ten times. This sequence joins TRBV12-3 or TRBV12-4 and TRBJ2-5; 7 positions agree with TRBD2. The CDR3 runs 16 residues. The V segment lost 3 bases and the J segment 1 base; nucleotides outside the gene matches: 8. Here the CDR3 DNA reads TGTGCCAGCAGTTTGGCCGGGGGGAACACCCAAGAGACCCAGTACTTC. Translated: CASSLAGGNTQETQYF.

The chain uses TRBV5-4 and TRBJ2-2, with 8 positions matching TRBD2. There are 18 residues in the CDR3. CDR1 and CDR2 (germline): SGHNT, YYREEE (reference sequence). V shed 0 bases and J 4 bases; nucleotides not matched to a gene: 11. For the CDR3, the DNA is TGTGCCAGCAGCTTGGTGGGACTAGGGAAGAGAACCACCGGGGAGCTGTTTTTT. It yields the protein CASSLVGLGKRTTGELFF.